This T cell receptor beta chain was sequenced for a study of prognosis after radiotherapy for stage I lung cancer. Overall study: Stage I non-small cell lung cancer patients were enrolled in Nanjing, China. This enrollment took place between 2018 and January 2019.

TCR beta CDR3 amplification from genomic DNA was performed by two-round multiplex PCR. Used in first-round PCR were primers specific to each TRBV and TRBJ gene. TCRdb reprocessed the multiplex PCR reads with MiXCR, giving one entry per CDR3 protein. The table shows approximately 25,000 distinct CDR3 sequences, with more than 45% occurring only once. This clonotype appeared many times. The antigen is not known. Study-level findings and limits: In patients who developed distant metastases, Shannon entropy measured after stereotactic body radiation therapy was lower, and baseline Shannon entropy was not associated with metastases. Reportedly, TRBV and TRBJ gene usage varied with metastasis presence.

The CDR3 spans 17 residues. Between the trimmed V and J ends, which lost 1 base and 5 bases, there was a span of 15 bases. Germline CDR1 MNHEY, CDR2 SVGAGI. The sequence came from a donor aged 50 or older with non-small cell lung cancer. This material consisted of PBMCs, taken before or after stereotactic body radiation therapy (not recorded which). The chain joins TRBV6-5 to TRBJ1-6; D call uncertain. CDR3 sequence: CASSYYGKGPHNSPLHF. The CDR3 bases are TGTGCCAGCAGTTACTACGGGAAAGGACCCCATAATTCACCCCTCCACTTT.